The T cell receptor beta chain described here comes from a study of T cell repertoires in cytomegalovirus infection. Overall study: Public TCR beta signatures marked donors with CMV infection and the matching HLA. Points from the study as a whole: The study found HLA-C-restricted CMV-specific TCR beta clonotypes dominating the ex vivo response.

Note on this clonotype: Its matching antigen is unknown.

MiXCR was run by TCRdb on the reads, yielding one entry per CDR3 protein. The table records around 280,000 distinct CDR3 sequences, roughly 13% of them present only once. V lost 5 bases, J lost 2 bases, and 5 bases stayed unmatched. CDR1 and CDR2 from the germline V gene are SGHAT and FQNNGV. The CDR3 has 15 residues. The receptor's source is a human donor in good health (CMV status not recorded). Some clones in this sample may be carry-over from other donors' samples. The sample was PBMCs. The V call is TRBV11-2, the J call TRBJ2-5, with 10 positions matching TRBD2. The CDR3: CASSPGLAMQETQYF. The CDR3 DNA reads as TGTGCCAGCAGCCCGGGACTAGCGATGCAAGAGACCCAGTACTTC.